The present entry profiles one TCR beta chain with its context. What it binds is not known. This sample is drawn from a study of post-analysis software for immune sequencing data. Study-wide points: Controls showed lower frequencies than patients for roughly five TRBV segments, and TRBV5-6, TRBV5-1 and TRBV20-1 were among these.

Unique-molecular-identifier-tagged TCR beta cDNA libraries were used. Via MiXCR, TCRdb re-called the PCR reads, giving one row per CDR3 protein. The table lists 750,000 to 950,000 distinct CDR3 sequences, 35% to 55% of them singletons. Trimming took 5 bases from V and 2 from J; bases not matched to a gene: 5. The length of the CDR3 is 14 residues. This TCR derives from a girl aged 10-17 years with multiple sclerosis. The chain uses TRBV12-3 or TRBV12-4 and TRBJ2-5; TRBD2 matches 7 bases. The material sequenced was blood. The CDR3 is CASSVLALQETQYF. The DNA of the CDR3 is TGTGCCAGCAGTGTACTAGCGTTACAAGAGACCCAGTACTTC.